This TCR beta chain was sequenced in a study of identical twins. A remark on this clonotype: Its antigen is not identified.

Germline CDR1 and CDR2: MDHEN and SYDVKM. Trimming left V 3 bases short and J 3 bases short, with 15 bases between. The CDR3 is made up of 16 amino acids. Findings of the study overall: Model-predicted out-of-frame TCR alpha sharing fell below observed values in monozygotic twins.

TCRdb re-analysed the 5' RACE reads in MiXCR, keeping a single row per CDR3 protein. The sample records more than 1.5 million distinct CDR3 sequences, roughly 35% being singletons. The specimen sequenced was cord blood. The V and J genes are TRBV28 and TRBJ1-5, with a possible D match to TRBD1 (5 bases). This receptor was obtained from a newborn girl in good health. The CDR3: CASSFSGQGYNQPQHF. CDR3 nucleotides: TGTGCCAGCAGTTTTAGTGGGCAGGGTTACAATCAGCCCCAGCATTTT.